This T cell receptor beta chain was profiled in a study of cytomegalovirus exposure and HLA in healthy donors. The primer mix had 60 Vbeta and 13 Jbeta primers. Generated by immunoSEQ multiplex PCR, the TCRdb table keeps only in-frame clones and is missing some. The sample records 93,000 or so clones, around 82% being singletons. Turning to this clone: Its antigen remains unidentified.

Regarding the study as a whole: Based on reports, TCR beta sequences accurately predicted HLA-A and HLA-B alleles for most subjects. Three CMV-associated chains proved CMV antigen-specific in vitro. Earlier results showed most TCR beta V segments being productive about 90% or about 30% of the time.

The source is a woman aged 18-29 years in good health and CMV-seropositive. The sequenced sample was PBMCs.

This CDR3 reads CASSSYPAGGPGELFF. CDR3 bases: TGTGCCAGCAGCTCCTACCCAGCGGGGGGGCCCGGGGAGCTGTTTTTT. V usage is TRBV7-3 and J usage is TRBJ2-2, with 10 bases lining up with TRBD2. Germline loops: CDR1 SGHTA, CDR2 FQGTGA. The CDR3 is made up of 16 amino acids. The junction had 8 bases not matched to a gene; V was cut back by 4 bases and J by 6 bases. The full variable domain, completed using reference TRBV7-3 and TRBJ2-2, is GAGVSQTPSNKVTEKGKYVELRCDPISGHTALYWYRQSLGQGPEFLIYFQGTGAADDSGLPNDRFFAVRPEGSVSTLKIQRTERGDSAVYLCASSSYPAGGPGELFFGEGSRLTVL.